This T cell receptor (beta chain) appears in the sequencing data of a study of blood T cell repertoires in COVID-19. The overall study: Acute-phase and convalescent COVID-19 samples originated in the United States, Italy and Spain. PBMCs, B-cell-depleted T cells, or T cells provided the cDNA or gDNA that made up the material.

Recruits, aged roughly 18 to 90 years, lived in 20 to 30 US areas. Generated by immunoSEQ multiplex PCR, the TCRdb table keeps only in-frame clones and is missing some. The sample records some 250,000 clones, 80% to 90% being singletons. The sample consisted of PBMCs or T cells enriched from blood (not recorded which). The origin of this receptor is a woman aged 50 to 60 who had recovered from COVID-19.

CDR3 DNA: TGTGCCAGCAGCCAGCACGGGTGGGGGGGTACTAGCGGGACGAATCCCTACGAGCAGTACTTC. Translation: CASSQHGWGGTSGTNPYEQYF. This rearrangement joins TRBV3-1 (or the pseudogene TRBV3-2) to TRBJ2-7, with 10 bases identical to TRBD2. With 3 bases clipped from V and 2 bases from J, the junction kept 22 bases outside the gene matches. Per germline, CDR1 LGHDT and CDR2 YNNKEL (reference sequence). This CDR3 has 21 residues.